The 25 T cell receptor beta chains below all came from one sample that was sequenced in a study of blood T cell repertoires in COVID-19. Data came from immunoSEQ multiplex PCR; TCRdb stores just in-frame clones and leaves some out. The table shows about 270,000 clones, with 80% to 90% occurring only once. The sequenced sample was peripheral blood. The receptors come from a woman aged 65 to 85 with COVID-19, enrolled during active disease.

The chain carries TRBV9 and TRBJ1-2; D possibly corresponds to TRBD1 (6 bases). The germline V gene encodes CDR1 SGDLS and CDR2 YYNGEE. This CDR3 has 17 residues. Trimming shortened V by 0 bases and J by 0 bases, and 15 bases separated the two germline ends. The CDR3 sequence is CASSVGGTGQANYGYTF. The CDR3 bases are TGTGCCAGCAGCGTAGGAGGGACGGGACAAGCTAACTATGGCTACACCTTC.

The chain links TRBV21-1 to TRBJ1-1; the DNA was not compared with TRBD1, the D call given in the table. TRBV21-1 is a pseudogene. This CDR3 has 21 residues. CDR3 coding DNA: TGTGCCAGCAGCAAAGTTGACAGGGGCAGGGTAGATGGCGGGATGAACACTGAAGCTTTCTTT. Its protein is CASSKVDRGRVDGGMNTEAFF.

The chain links TRBV9 to TRBJ1-1, with a tentative D call TRBD1 (6 bases). This CDR3 has 15 residues. From germline, CDR1 is SGDLS and CDR2 YYNGEE. The V end lost 4 bases, the J end lost 5 bases, and 18 bases lay between the germline ends. CDR3: CASSSSGGRGTEAFF. As DNA, the CDR3 is TGTGCCAGCAGCTCGAGCGGGGGGCGCGGGACTGAAGCTTTCTTT.

This chain uses TRBV5-1 with TRBJ2-7; 11 bases line up with TRBD1. Germline lookup yields CDR1 SGHRS and CDR2 YFSETQ. The CDR3 sequence is 14 residues long. V was pared by 5 bases and J by 3 bases, with 4 bases of the junction left unmatched. The CDR3 bases are TGCGCCAGCAGTTCCGGGACAGGGGGCTACGAGCAGTACTTC. It yields the protein CASSSGTGGYEQYF. The full variable domain, in which reference TRBV5-1 and TRBJ2-7 provide the parts outside the CDR3, is KAGVTQTPRYLIKTRGQQVTLSCSPISGHRSVSWYQQTPGQGLQFLFEYFSETQRNKGNFPGRFSGRQFSNSRSEMNVSTLELGDSALYLCASSSGTGGYEQYFGPGTRLTVT.

This chain joins TRBV5-1 and TRBJ2-5; D unclear. Germline CDR1 reads SGHRS; CDR2 reads YFSETQ. With 0 bases removed from V and 0 bases from J, the gap between germline ends came to 3 bases. The CDR3 spans 13 residues. CDR3 region: CASSLADQETQYF. The CDR3 DNA reads TGCGCCAGCAGCTTGGCAGACCAAGAGACCCAGTACTTC.

In its sample, this clone was seen a few times. The chain joins TRBV7-2 to TRBJ1-3, with TRBD1 as a possible D gene (6 bases). Trimming shortened V by 1 base and J by 0 bases, and 10 bases separated the two germline ends. Per germline, CDR1 SGHTA and CDR2 FQGNSA. The CDR3 extends over 16 amino acids. The CDR3 nucleotides read TGTGCCAGCAGCTTAGTCCAGGGGTCCTCTGGAAACACCATATATTTT. This gives the protein CASSLVQGSSGNTIYF.

The chain combines TRBV12-3 or TRBV12-4 with TRBJ2-6; D is unresolved. V dropped 6 bases and J dropped 0 bases, with 3 bases sitting between them. The CDR3 contains 13 residues. This CDR3 reads CASSHSGANVLTF. The CDR3 DNA reads as TGTGCCAGCAGCCACTCTGGGGCCAACGTCCTGACTTTC.

The chain employs TRBV7-9 and TRBJ2-1, with 7 bases identical to TRBD1. Germline assignment: CDR1 SEHNR and CDR2 FQNEAQ (reference sequence). V was pared by 5 bases and J by 6 bases, with 13 bases of the junction left unmatched. The CDR3 runs to 16 residues. CDR3 protein: CASSTLTGWGGNEQFF. The CDR3 DNA reads as TGTGCCAGCAGCACTCTGACAGGGTGGGGTGGCAATGAGCAGTTCTTC.

The chain is built from TRBV30 and TRBJ1-6; the D is unclear. This CDR3 comprises 15 residues. Germline CDR1 GTSNPN, CDR2 SVGIG (reference sequence). The V end was cut by 2 bases, the J end by 0 bases, with 8 bases between. Written as DNA, the CDR3 is TGTGCCTGGAGTAAAACAGCCTCCTATAATTCACCCCTCCACTTT. Translated, it gives CAWSKTASYNSPLHF.

The chain carries TRBV21-1 and TRBJ1-5; TRBD1, as called in the table, went unchecked against the DNA. TRBV21-1 represents a pseudogene. The CDR3 length is 17 residues. CDR3 protein: CASSKGPHRGCNQPQHF. The CDR3 nucleotides are TGTGCCAGCAGCAAAGGGCCCCACAGGGGGTGCAATCAGCCCCAGCATTTT.

There are a few counts of this clone. J is TRBJ2-7 and V is TRBV6-5, with 8 positions matching TRBD1. The CDR3 runs to 16 residues. V lost 0 bases to trimming and J lost 7 bases; unmatched junction nucleotides: 11. In germline, CDR1 is MNHEY, CDR2 SVGAGI. The CDR3, as DNA: TGTGCCAGCAGTTACTCCCGCGGACAGGGTCGAGTTGAGCAGTACTTC. Translated: CASSYSRGQGRVEQYF.

The J gene is TRBJ2-7, the V gene TRBV6-1; 10 bases fit TRBD2. The CDR3 runs 15 residues. Germline lookup yields CDR1 MNHNS and CDR2 SASEGT. The ends lost 2 bases at V and 3 bases at J; junction bases unmatched: 4. CDR3: CASSEPSSGGYEQYF. CDR3 DNA sequence: TGTGCCAGCAGTGAACCCTCTAGCGGGGGCTACGAGCAGTACTTC.

This chain links TRBV2 with TRBJ2-7, with 10 positions matching TRBD2. The CDR3 spans 14 residues. J was trimmed by 5 bases and V by 2 bases; bases with no gene match: 3. CDR1 and CDR2 (germline): SNHLY, FYNNEI. The CDR3 DNA follows: TGTGCCAGCAGTGAAACTAGCGGGGACGACGAGCAGTACTTC. It specifies CASSETSGDDEQYF.

This clone was seen a few times. The chain combines TRBV19 with TRBJ1-2, with a tentative D call TRBD1 (6 bases). CDR3 length equals 17 residues. From germline, CDR1 is LNHDA and CDR2 SQIVND (reference sequence). Trimming left V 3 bases short and J 3 bases short, with 20 bases between. CDR3 coding DNA: TGTGCCAGTAGTATCGATGTTGGGGACACCGGGGACTATGGCTACACCTTC. As protein: CASSIDVGDTGDYGYTF.

The gene calls are TRBV4-3 and TRBJ1-1; D unresolved. The germline V gene has CDR1 LGHNA and CDR2 YSLEER. V lost 0 bases to trimming and J lost 5 bases, with 7 bases between them. The CDR3 consists of 13 residues. This CDR3 reads CASSQEGGTEAFF. The CDR3 DNA reads TGCGCCAGCAGCCAAGAGGGAGGAACTGAAGCTTTCTTT.

This chain joins TRBV5-1 and TRBJ2-7; 11 bases match TRBD2. Germline V gene sequence: CDR1 SGHRS, CDR2 YFSETQ. The junction had 9 bases not matched to a gene; V was cut back by 2 bases and J by 2 bases. The CDR3 has 17 residues. Here the CDR3 reads CASSLRASGGPTYEQYF. CDR3 nucleotides: TGCGCCAGCAGCTTAAGGGCTAGCGGGGGGCCTACCTACGAGCAGTACTTC.

This clone was picked up one time. The chain joins TRBV28 to TRBJ2-1; the match to TRBD1 covers 10 bases. The CDR3 spans 15 residues. The trim removed 7 bases at V and 6 bases at J, leaving 9 bases unmatched. In germline, CDR1 is MDHEN, CDR2 SYDVKM. In DNA form, the CDR3 reads TGTGCCAGCATGCCCGACAGGGGGCGCCGCAATGAGCAGTTCTTC. Translation: CASMPDRGRRNEQFF.

The table lists this clone with a few counts. The chain employs TRBV19 and TRBJ1-2; 8 positions agree with TRBD1. The V and J ends lost 2 bases and 1 base, in that order; junction bases with no gene match: 9. The CDR3 is 17 residues long. The germline V gene has CDR1 LNHDA and CDR2 SQIVND (reference sequence). The CDR3: CASSIRTGSHFNYGYTF. DNA of the CDR3: TGTGCCAGTAGTATAAGGACAGGGTCCCATTTTAACTATGGCTACACCTTC.

The CDR3 DNA follows: TGTGCCAGTAGGCGGAGCGGGACTAGTCTATACAATGAGCAGTTCTTC. Translating it yields CASRRSGTSLYNEQFF. This chain links TRBV19 with TRBJ2-1, with TRBD2 matching 8 bases. V shed 6 bases, J shed 4 bases, and the junction held 11 bases outside the gene matches. The CDR3 has 16 amino acids. The V gene's germline CDR1 is LNHDA and CDR2 SQIVND (reference sequence).

This clone was observed a single time. The chain uses TRBV7-3 and TRBJ1-1, with 9 bases fitting TRBD1. The CDR3 has 15 amino acids. Per germline, CDR1 SGHTA and CDR2 FQGTGA. After removal of 0 bases from V and 4 bases from J, the junction contained 3 bases not matched to a gene. CDR3 sequence reads: CASSLTTGGITEAFF. The CDR3 DNA sequence: TGTGCCAGCAGCTTAACGACAGGGGGAATCACTGAAGCTTTCTTT. Filled out from reference TRBV7-3 and TRBJ1-1, the complete variable domain reads GAGVSQTPSNKVTEKGKYVELRCDPISGHTALYWYRQSLGQGPEFLIYFQGTGAADDSGLPNDRFFAVRPEGSVSTLKIQRTERGDSAVYLCASSLTTGGITEAFFGQGTRLTVV.

The rearrangement uses TRBV5-8 and TRBJ2-5, with D possibly matching TRBD2 (6 bases). CDR3 length equals 15 residues. Trimming removed 4 bases at V and 4 bases at J, with 17 bases between. Germline CDR1 and CDR2: SGHTS and YDEGEE. The CDR3 coding sequence is TGTGCCAGCAGCCCTCCGTGGGGGGTCCCAGAGACCCAGTACTTC. It specifies CASSPPWGVPETQYF.

This chain links TRBV2 with TRBJ2-7, with D maybe TRBD2 (5 bases). In germline, CDR1 is SNHLY, CDR2 FYNNEI. This CDR3 comprises 13 residues. With 6 bases removed from V and 5 bases from J, the gap between germline ends came to 14 bases. The CDR3 is CASRGSLGHEQYF. In DNA, the CDR3 is TGTGCCAGCAGGGGGAGCCTAGGGCACGAGCAGTACTTC.

The J gene is TRBJ2-7, the V gene TRBV4-1; possibly TRBD2 for D (5 bases). The CDR3 spans 14 residues. The germline gives CDR1 MGHRA, CDR2 YSYEKL. The V end lost 3 bases, the J end lost 4 bases, and 13 bases lay between the germline ends. The CDR3 is CASSHEGGLYEQYF. The CDR3 DNA reads TGCGCCAGCAGCCATGAGGGCGGCCTATACGAGCAGTACTTC.

CDR3 nucleotides: TGTGCCAGCAGCGTAGAGGAGGGCGGGAACACCGGGGAGCTGTTTTTT. As protein: CASSVEEGGNTGELFF. The chain employs TRBV9 and TRBJ2-2; tentative D call: TRBD2 (6 bases). CDR3 length: 16 residues. Germline CDR1 reads SGDLS; CDR2 reads YYNGEE. V lost 0 bases to trimming and J lost 1 base, with 10 bases between them.

This rearrangement joins TRBV7-9 to TRBJ1-2, with D unclear. Trimming took off 7 bases at V and 2 bases at J, with 14 bases between the two ends. The CDR3 extends over 14 amino acids. Germline assignment: CDR1 SEHNR and CDR2 FQNEAQ (reference sequence). The CDR3: CASIPHPPNYGYTF. For the CDR3, the DNA is TGTGCCAGCATCCCCCATCCCCCCAACTATGGCTACACCTTC.